The rows below give T cell receptor beta chains drawn from one sample of a study of T cell changes during pregnancy in multiple sclerosis. The repertoire was sequenced with immunoSEQ multiplex PCR; TCRdb's copy has only in-frame clones and lacks some. The sample carries tens of thousands of clones, about 96% recorded once. This material consisted of CD8+ T cells from peripheral blood mononuclear cells, taken after pregnancy. These receptor sequences come from a female donor with multiple sclerosis, enrolled in a pregnancy study. The CDR3 runs from the conserved cysteine through the conserved F or W. A D gene is named only where the DNA matches it firmly. Clone size appears in some rows only: once, few, many, or a class for an expanded clone.

clone_size: NA; j_call: TRBJ1-1; d_call: NA; v_call: TRBV28; cdr3_nt: TGTGCCGGCCAGGGAATGAACACTGAAGCTTTCTTT; cdr3_aa: CAGQGMNTEAFF
clone_size: NA; j_call: TRBJ1-1; d_call: NA; v_call: TRBV27; cdr3_nt: TGTGCCAGCTACCTCGCGGGACCGGACCGAAGGAGGAACACTGAAGCTTTCTTT; cdr3_aa: CASYLAGPDRRRNTEAFF
clone_size: once; j_call: TRBJ2-2; d_call: NA; v_call: TRBV4-1; cdr3_nt: TGCGCCAGCAGCCAAGAGGGGCCTCCGGCGGACACCGGGGAGCTGTTTTTT; cdr3_aa: CASSQEGPPADTGELFF
clone_size: NA; j_call: TRBJ2-7; d_call: TRBD2; v_call: TRBV19; cdr3_nt: TGTGCCAGTAGTGCGCCGGGACTAGCGGGAGTTTACGAGCAGTACTTC; cdr3_aa: CASSAPGLAGVYEQYF
clone_size: NA; j_call: TRBJ2-7; d_call: TRBD2; v_call: TRBV5-1; cdr3_nt: TGCGCCAGCAGCTTGGCCTTAGCGGGAGGGCCAGGGAACGAGCAGTACTTC; cdr3_aa: CASSLALAGGPGNEQYF
clone_size: NA; j_call: TRBJ2-4; d_call: TRBD1; v_call: TRBV29-1; cdr3_nt: TGCAGCGTCACAGGGGGCCGGGGGAACATTCAGTACTTC; cdr3_aa: CSVTGGRGNIQYF
clone_size: NA; j_call: TRBJ2-7; d_call: TRBD1; v_call: TRBV10-3; cdr3_nt: TGTGCCATCAGGCGGACAGGGTTGCGCGAGCAGTACTTC; cdr3_aa: CAIRRTGLREQYF
clone_size: NA; j_call: TRBJ1-2; d_call: TRBD1; v_call: TRBV2; cdr3_nt: TGTGCCAGCCCCACTGACAGGGAGGACTATGGCTACACCTTC; cdr3_aa: CASPTDREDYGYTF
clone_size: NA; j_call: TRBJ2-6; d_call: TRBD1; v_call: TRBV6-1; cdr3_nt: TGTGCCAGCAGCGAAGGACAGGTCCTCCTTGGGGCCAACGTCCTGACTTTC; cdr3_aa: CASSEGQVLLGANVLTF
clone_size: NA; j_call: TRBJ2-3; d_call: NA; v_call: TRBV6-1; cdr3_nt: TGTGCCAGCAGTGGTTTAGGCACAGATACGCAGTATTTT; cdr3_aa: CASSGLGTDTQYF
clone_size: NA; j_call: TRBJ1-1; d_call: NA; v_call: TRBV19; cdr3_nt: TGTGCCAGTTCTTCGACAGGCGGGAACACTGAAGCTTTCTTT; cdr3_aa: CASSSTGGNTEAFF
clone_size: NA; j_call: TRBJ1-1; d_call: NA; v_call: TRBV5-6; cdr3_nt: TGTGCCAGCAGCTTGGAGTATCAGAGGGACACTGAAGCTTTCTTT; cdr3_aa: CASSLEYQRDTEAFF
clone_size: NA; j_call: TRBJ2-7; d_call: NA; v_call: TRBV27; cdr3_nt: TGTGCCAGCAGTTTAGGGGGGTCCTACGAGCAGTACTTC; cdr3_aa: CASSLGGSYEQYF
clone_size: once; j_call: TRBJ2-5; d_call: TRBD2; v_call: TRBV7-2; cdr3_nt: TGTGCCAGCAGCTCTAGCGGGGGGGCCGGACAAGAGACCCAGTACTTC; cdr3_aa: CASSSSGGAGQETQYF
clone_size: NA; j_call: TRBJ2-5; d_call: NA; v_call: TRBV10-3; cdr3_nt: TGTGCCATCAGGGACAGAGAGACCCAGTACTTC; cdr3_aa: CAIRDRETQYF
clone_size: NA; j_call: TRBJ2-5; d_call: TRBD2; v_call: TRBV9; cdr3_nt: TGTGCCAGCAGCGCGGGACTAGCGGGAGTACTAGGGGAGACCCAGTACTTC; cdr3_aa: CASSAGLAGVLGETQYF
clone_size: NA; j_call: TRBJ1-4; d_call: NA; v_call: TRBV15; cdr3_nt: TGTGCCACCAGCGGACGCGGACAAAAGGACGAAAAACTGTTTTTT; cdr3_aa: CATSGRGQKDEKLFF
clone_size: NA; j_call: TRBJ1-2; d_call: NA; v_call: TRBV7-2; cdr3_nt: TGTGCCAGCAGCTTAGTCGGGGGGAGTGGCTACACCTTC; cdr3_aa: CASSLVGGSGYTF
clone_size: NA; j_call: TRBJ1-3; d_call: NA; v_call: TRBV6-4; cdr3_nt: TGTGCCAGCAGAGACAACAGGGTGAGCTCTGGAAACACCATATATTTT; cdr3_aa: CASRDNRVSSGNTIYF
clone_size: NA; j_call: TRBJ2-3; d_call: NA; v_call: TRBV7-8; cdr3_nt: TGTGCCAGCAGCTTTCCCCCGACAGACGAAGACACAGATACGCAGTATTTT; cdr3_aa: CASSFPPTDEDTDTQYF
clone_size: NA; j_call: TRBJ1-4; d_call: NA; v_call: TRBV27; cdr3_nt: TGTGCCAGCAGTTTAGGGCAGTTTAATGAAAAACTGTTTTTT; cdr3_aa: CASSLGQFNEKLFF
clone_size: NA; j_call: TRBJ2-1; d_call: NA; v_call: TRBV15; cdr3_nt: TGTGCCACCAGCCGTGAAAGAATGGGGCATGAGCAGTTCTTC; cdr3_aa: CATSRERMGHEQFF
clone_size: few; j_call: TRBJ1-1; d_call: NA; v_call: TRBV7-9; cdr3_nt: TGTGCCAGCAGCCGCTCGGGGCAGGGGCGAGGAACTGAAGCTTTCTTT; cdr3_aa: CASSRSGQGRGTEAFF
clone_size: NA; j_call: TRBJ2-1; d_call: TRBD2; v_call: TRBV29-1; cdr3_nt: TGCAGCGTTGACGGCGGGAGCTCCTACAATGAGCAGTTCTTC; cdr3_aa: CSVDGGSSYNEQFF
clone_size: NA; j_call: TRBJ1-5; d_call: NA; v_call: TRBV27; cdr3_nt: TGTGCCAGCAGTCTAAAAGCGACAGGCGGTTATAGCAATCAGCCCCAGCATTTT; cdr3_aa: CASSLKATGGYSNQPQHF
clone_size: few; j_call: TRBJ1-1; d_call: NA; v_call: TRBV5-6; cdr3_nt: TGTGCCAGCAGCTTAGGAGAAGCTGAAGCTTTCTTT; cdr3_aa: CASSLGEAEAFF
clone_size: NA; j_call: TRBJ1-1; d_call: TRBD1; v_call: TRBV28; cdr3_nt: TGTGCCAGCAGTTTTAGCGGACAGGGGGTGAACACTGAAGCTTTCTTT; cdr3_aa: CASSFSGQGVNTEAFF
clone_size: NA; j_call: TRBJ1-5; d_call: NA; v_call: TRBV29-1; cdr3_nt: TGCAGCGTTTTGGGAGGGCTGAATCAGCCCCAGCATTTT; cdr3_aa: CSVLGGLNQPQHF
clone_size: NA; j_call: TRBJ2-7; d_call: TRBD1; v_call: TRBV4-1; cdr3_nt: TGCGCCAGCAGCCAAGGGGGCGGGACAGGGACCTACGAGCAGTACTTC; cdr3_aa: CASSQGGGTGTYEQYF
clone_size: NA; j_call: TRBJ1-1; d_call: NA; v_call: TRBV4-3; cdr3_nt: TGCGCCAGCAGCCAAGATGAGGCAGGGGACACTGAAGCTTTCTTT; cdr3_aa: CASSQDEAGDTEAFF
clone_size: NA; j_call: TRBJ2-5; d_call: TRBD1; v_call: TRBV6-1; cdr3_nt: TGTGCCAGCAGTGAACCCACAGGGGTTGGCGAGACCCAGTACTTC; cdr3_aa: CASSEPTGVGETQYF
clone_size: NA; j_call: TRBJ2-3; d_call: NA; v_call: TRBV15; cdr3_nt: TGTGCCACCAGCAGAGATCGAAACAGGGAGACAGATACGCAGTATTTT; cdr3_aa: CATSRDRNRETDTQYF
clone_size: NA; j_call: TRBJ2-3; d_call: NA; v_call: TRBV2; cdr3_nt: TGTGCCAGCAGTGAGAGCATTAGGCAGTATTTT; cdr3_aa: CASSESIRQYF